The T cell receptor (beta chain) under discussion was sequenced for a study of cytomegalovirus exposure and HLA in healthy donors. It was with 60 Vbeta and 13 Jbeta primers that the PCR ran. Sequencing used immunoSEQ multiplex PCR; TCRdb keeps in-frame clones, though not all of them. The data contain around 140,000 clones, around 77% of them seen just once; the ten biggest clones take up 4% to 5%. Study-wide results and limits: Earlier analysis looked at TCR beta V segments, and most were productive about 87% or about 30% of the time. The study listed 150 to 200 cytomegalovirus-associated TCR beta chains. The majority of TCR sequences were rare, yet some public TCRs appeared in many donors. The authors excluded some V segments, including TRBV6-2 and TRBV6-3, as indistinguishable.

As regards this clone: Its antigen is currently unknown.

Between the trimmed V and J ends, which lost 0 bases and 1 base, there was a span of 10 bases. Germline lookup yields CDR1 MNHEY and CDR2 SVGAGI. The length of the CDR3 is 15 residues. This clonotype originated in a male donor in good health and CMV-seropositive. Sequences were obtained from PBMCs. This chain links TRBV6-5 with TRBJ2-7; D may be TRBD1 (7 bases). For the CDR3, the DNA is TGTGCCAGCAGTTACTCGTCAGGGGGGTCCTACGAGCAGTACTTC. This translates into CASSYSSGGSYEQYF.